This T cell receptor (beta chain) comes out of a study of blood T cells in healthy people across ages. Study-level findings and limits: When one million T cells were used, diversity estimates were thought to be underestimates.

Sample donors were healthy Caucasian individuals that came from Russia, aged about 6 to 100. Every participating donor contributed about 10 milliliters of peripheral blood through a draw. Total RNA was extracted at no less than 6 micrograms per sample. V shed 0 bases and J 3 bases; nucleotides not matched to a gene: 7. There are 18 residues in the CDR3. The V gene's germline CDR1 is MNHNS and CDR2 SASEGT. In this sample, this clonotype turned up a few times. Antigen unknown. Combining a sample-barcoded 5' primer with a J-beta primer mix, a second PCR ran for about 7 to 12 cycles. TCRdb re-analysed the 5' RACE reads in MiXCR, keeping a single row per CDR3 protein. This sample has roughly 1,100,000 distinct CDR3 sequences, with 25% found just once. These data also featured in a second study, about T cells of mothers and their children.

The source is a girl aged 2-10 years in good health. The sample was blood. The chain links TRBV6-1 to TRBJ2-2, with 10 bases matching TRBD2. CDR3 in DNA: TGTGCCAGCAGTGAAGCAGGGCTAGCGGGAGTGGACACCGGGGAGCTGTTTTTT. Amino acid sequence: CASSEAGLAGVDTGELFF.